Detailed here is one TCR beta chain. One end of the junction is discordant with germline, which a read error may explain. The CDR3 loop spans 18 amino acids. Germline lookup yields CDR1 SNHLY and CDR2 FYNNEI. This sample is part of a study of shared clonotypes between healthy human individuals. The study ran the assay at deep level. Measured with immunoSEQ multiplex PCR; TCRdb has only the in-frame clones, and not every one. The profile covers 1.5 million to 2.5 million clones, with about 95% appearing a single time and more than 0.95% taken by the ten largest. Terminally differentiated effector memory CD45RA+ cells were excluded from the naive CD8 cells, which were CD45RO-negative and positively selected for CCR7. The healthy adult donors were HIV-negative and reported no recent acute infections or vaccinations. The donors, all of them Caucasian adults, lived in Nashville, Tennessee.

Sequenced sample: naive CD8+ T cells sorted from blood. This sequence was found in a man aged 18 to 30 in good health. The chain combines TRBV2 with TRBJ2-5; TRBD2 agrees at 8 bases. CDR3 bases: TGTGCCAGCAGGGAAGTAGCGGGAAGATCCGGGACGGATGAGACCCAGTACTTC. This codes for CASREVAGRSGTDETQYF.